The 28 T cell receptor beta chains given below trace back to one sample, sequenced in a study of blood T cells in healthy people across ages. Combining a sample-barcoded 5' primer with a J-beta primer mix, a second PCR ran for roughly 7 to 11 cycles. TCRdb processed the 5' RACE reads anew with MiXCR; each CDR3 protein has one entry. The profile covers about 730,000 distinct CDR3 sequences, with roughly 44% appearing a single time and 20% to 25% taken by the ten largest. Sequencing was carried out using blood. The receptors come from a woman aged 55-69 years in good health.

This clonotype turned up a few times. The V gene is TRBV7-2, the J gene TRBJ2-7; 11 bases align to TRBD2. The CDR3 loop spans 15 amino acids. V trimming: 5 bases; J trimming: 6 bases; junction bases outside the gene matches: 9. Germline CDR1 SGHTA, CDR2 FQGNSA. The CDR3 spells CASSTLAGGPSEQYF. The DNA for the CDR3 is TGTGCCAGCAGCACCTTAGCGGGAGGGCCGAGCGAGCAGTACTTC.

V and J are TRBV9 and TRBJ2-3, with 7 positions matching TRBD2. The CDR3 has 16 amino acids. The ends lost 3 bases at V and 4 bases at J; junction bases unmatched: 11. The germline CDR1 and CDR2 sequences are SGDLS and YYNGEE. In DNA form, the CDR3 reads TGTGCCAGCAGCGGGTGGACTAGTACCCGGGCAGATACGCAGTATTTT. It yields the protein CASSGWTSTRADTQYF.

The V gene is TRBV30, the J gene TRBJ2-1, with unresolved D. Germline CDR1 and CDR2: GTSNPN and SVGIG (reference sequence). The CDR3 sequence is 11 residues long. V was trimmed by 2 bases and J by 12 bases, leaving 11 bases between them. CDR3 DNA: TGTGCCTGGAGTAAGACAAGGAGGCAGTTCTTC. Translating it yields CAWSKTRRQFF.

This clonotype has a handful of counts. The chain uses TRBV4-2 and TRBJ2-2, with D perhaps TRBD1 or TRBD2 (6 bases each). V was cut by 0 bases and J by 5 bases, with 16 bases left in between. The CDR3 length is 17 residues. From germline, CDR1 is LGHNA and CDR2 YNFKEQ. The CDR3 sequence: CASSQDSGKGGTGELFF. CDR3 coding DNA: TGTGCCAGCAGCCAAGATTCAGGGAAAGGGGGGACCGGGGAGCTGTTTTTT.

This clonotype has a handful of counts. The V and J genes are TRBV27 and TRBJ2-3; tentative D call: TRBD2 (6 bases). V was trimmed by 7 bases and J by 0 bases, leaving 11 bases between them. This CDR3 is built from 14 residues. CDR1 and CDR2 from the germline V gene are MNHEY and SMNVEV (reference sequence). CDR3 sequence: CASTQRASTDTQYF. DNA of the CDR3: TGTGCCAGCACCCAGCGGGCTAGCACAGATACGCAGTATTTT.

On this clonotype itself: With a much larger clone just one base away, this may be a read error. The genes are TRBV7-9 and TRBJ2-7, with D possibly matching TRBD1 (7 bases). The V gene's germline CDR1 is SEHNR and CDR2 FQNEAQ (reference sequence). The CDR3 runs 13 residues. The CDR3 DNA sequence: TGTGACAGCAGCTTAGGGGGCGGGAACGAGCAGTACTTC. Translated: CDSSLGGGNEQYF.

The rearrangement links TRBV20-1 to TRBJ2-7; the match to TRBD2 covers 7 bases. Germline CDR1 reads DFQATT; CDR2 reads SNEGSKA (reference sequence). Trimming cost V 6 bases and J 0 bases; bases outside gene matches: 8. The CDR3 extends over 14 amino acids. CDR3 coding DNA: TGCAGTGCACCCCGGGACTATAGCTCCTACGAGCAGTACTTC. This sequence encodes CSAPRDYSSYEQYF.

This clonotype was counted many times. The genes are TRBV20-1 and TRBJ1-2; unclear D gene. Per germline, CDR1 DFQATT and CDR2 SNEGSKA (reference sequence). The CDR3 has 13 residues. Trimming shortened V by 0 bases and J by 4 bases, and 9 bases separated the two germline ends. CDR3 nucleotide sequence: TGCAGTGCTAGAGAGGTGGGCGCCTATGGCTACACCTTC. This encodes CSAREVGAYGYTF.

CDR3 sequence reads: CASSGKWAVGEKLFF. In DNA form, the CDR3 reads TGTGCCAGCAGCGGTAAATGGGCAGTTGGTGAAAAACTGTTTTTT. The chain carries TRBV5-6 and TRBJ1-4; no clear D gene. CDR3 length equals 15 residues. V was shortened by 4 bases and J by 7 bases, with 17 bases between the two germline ends. Germline CDR1 SGHDT, CDR2 YYEEEE.

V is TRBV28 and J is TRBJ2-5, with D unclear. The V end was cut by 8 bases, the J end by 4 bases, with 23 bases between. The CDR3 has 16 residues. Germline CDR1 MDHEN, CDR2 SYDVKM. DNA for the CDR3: TGTGCCAGCTCCCGGTCTGGGCCCGCGGCCCGAGAGACCCAGTACTTC. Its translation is CASSRSGPAARETQYF.

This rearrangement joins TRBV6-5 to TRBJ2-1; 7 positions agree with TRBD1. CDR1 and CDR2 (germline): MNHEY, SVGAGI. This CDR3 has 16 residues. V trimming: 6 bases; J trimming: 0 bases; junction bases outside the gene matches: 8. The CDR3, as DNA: TGTGCCAGCAGATCGACAGGGACGCTCTCCTACAATGAGCAGTTCTTC. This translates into CASRSTGTLSYNEQFF.

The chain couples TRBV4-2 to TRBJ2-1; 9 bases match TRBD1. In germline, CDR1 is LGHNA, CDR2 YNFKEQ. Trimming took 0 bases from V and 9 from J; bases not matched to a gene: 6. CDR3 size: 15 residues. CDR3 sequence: CASSQESQGAGEQFF. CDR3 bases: TGTGCCAGCAGCCAAGAATCACAGGGGGCGGGTGAGCAGTTCTTC.

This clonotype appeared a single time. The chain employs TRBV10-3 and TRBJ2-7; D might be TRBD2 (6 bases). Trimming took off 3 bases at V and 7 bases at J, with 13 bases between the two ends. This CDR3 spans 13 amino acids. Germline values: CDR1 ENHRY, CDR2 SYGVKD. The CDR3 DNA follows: TGTGCCATCAGTGAACCAGGGAGGAATGAGCAGTACTTC. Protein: CAISEPGRNEQYF.

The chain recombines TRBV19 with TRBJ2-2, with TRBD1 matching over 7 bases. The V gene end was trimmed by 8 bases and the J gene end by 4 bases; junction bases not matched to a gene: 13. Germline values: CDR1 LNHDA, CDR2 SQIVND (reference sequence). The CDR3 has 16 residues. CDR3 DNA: TGTGCCAGTGCACGGCCAGGGACAGTCGGCACCGGGGAGCTGTTTTTT. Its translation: CASARPGTVGTGELFF. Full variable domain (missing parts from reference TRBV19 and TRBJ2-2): DGGITQSPKYLFRKEGQNVTLSCEQNLNHDAMYWYRQDPGQGLRLIYYSQIVNDFQKGDIAEGYSVSREKKESFPLTVTSAQKNPTAFYLCASARPGTVGTGELFFGEGSRLTVL.

In DNA form, the CDR3 reads TGTGCCAGCAGCTTCGTCGCCGGGGGCACCGGCGGTCGCGAGCAGTTCTTC. Amino acid sequence: CASSFVAGGTGGREQFF. This sequence joins TRBV7-6 and TRBJ2-1; possibly TRBD1 or TRBD2 for D (6 bases each). V was shortened by 3 bases and J by 10 bases, with 25 bases between the two germline ends. CDR1 SGHVS and CDR2 FNYEAQ come from the germline V gene. The length of the CDR3 is 17 residues.

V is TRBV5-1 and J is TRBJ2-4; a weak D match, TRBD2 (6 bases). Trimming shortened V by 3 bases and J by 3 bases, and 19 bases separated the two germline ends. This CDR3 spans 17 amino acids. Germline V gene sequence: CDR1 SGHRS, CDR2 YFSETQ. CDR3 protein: CASSSGLTSGGKNIQYF. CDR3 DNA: TGCGCCAGCAGCTCGGGACTTACAAGTGGGGGCAAAAACATTCAGTACTTC.

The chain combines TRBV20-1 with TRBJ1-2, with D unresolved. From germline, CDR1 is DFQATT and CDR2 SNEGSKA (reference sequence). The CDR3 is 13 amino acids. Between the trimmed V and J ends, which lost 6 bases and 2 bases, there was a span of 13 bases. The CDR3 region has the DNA TGCAGTGCCGGGGAGGGAGCGAACTATGGCTACACCTTC. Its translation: CSAGEGANYGYTF.

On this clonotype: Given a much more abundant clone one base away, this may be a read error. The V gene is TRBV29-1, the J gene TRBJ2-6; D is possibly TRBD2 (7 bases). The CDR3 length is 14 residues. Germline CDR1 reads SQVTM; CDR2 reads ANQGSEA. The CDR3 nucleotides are TGCAGCGTGAGGGGGGGGACTGGGGCCAGCGTCCTGACTTTC. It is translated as CSVRGGTGASVLTF.

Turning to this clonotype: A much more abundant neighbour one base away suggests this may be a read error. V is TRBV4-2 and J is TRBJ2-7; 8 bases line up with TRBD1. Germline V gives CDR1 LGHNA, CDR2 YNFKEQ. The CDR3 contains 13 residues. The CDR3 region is CASSLMDRDERYF. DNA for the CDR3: TGTGCCAGCAGCCTAATGGACAGGGACGAGCGGTACTTC.

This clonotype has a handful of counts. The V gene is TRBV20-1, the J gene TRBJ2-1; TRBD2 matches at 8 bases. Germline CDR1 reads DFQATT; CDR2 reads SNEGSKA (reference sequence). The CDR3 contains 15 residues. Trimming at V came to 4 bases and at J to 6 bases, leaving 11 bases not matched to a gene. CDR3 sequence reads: CSANSNGRGGNEQFF. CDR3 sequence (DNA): TGCAGTGCTAATAGCAACGGGAGGGGGGGCAATGAGCAGTTCTTC.

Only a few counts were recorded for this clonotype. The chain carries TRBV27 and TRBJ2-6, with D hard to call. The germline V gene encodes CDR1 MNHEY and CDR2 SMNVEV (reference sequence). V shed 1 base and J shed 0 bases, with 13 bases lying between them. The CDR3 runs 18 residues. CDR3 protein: CASSLYSLAGSGANVLTF. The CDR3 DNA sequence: TGTGCCAGCAGTTTATATTCCTTAGCCGGCTCTGGGGCCAACGTCCTGACTTTC.

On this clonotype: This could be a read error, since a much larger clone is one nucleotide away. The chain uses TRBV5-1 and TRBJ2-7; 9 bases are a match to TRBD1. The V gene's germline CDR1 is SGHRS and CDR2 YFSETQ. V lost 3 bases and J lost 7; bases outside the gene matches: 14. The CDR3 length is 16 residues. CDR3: CASSYGTGMEYNEQYF. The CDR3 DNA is TGCGCCAGCAGCTACGGGACAGGGATGGAGTACAATGAGCAGTACTTC.

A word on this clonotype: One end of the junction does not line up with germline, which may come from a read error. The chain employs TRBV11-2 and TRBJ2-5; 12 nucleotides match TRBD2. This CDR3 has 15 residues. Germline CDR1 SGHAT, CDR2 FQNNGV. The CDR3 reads CAGSFRLAGDGEQYF. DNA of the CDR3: TGTGCCGGCAGCTTTAGACTAGCGGGAGATGGTGAGCAGTACTTC.

The CDR3 DNA reads as TGCAGTGCGGGGCCGGGTAGCAATCAGCCCCAGCATTTT. It is translated as CSAGPGSNQPQHF. J is TRBJ1-5 and V is TRBV20-1, with D possibly being TRBD1 (5 bases). Trimming shortened V by 6 bases and J by 0 bases, and 9 bases separated the two germline ends. This CDR3 region has 13 residues. Germline V gene lookup returns CDR1 DFQATT and CDR2 SNEGSKA (reference sequence).

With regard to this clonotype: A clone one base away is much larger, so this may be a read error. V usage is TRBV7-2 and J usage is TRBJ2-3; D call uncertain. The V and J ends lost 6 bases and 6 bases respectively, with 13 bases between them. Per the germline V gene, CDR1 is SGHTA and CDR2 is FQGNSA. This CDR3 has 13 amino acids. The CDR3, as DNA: TGTGCCAGCAGTAAAGCCAACCTCGATACGCAGTATTTT. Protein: CASSKANLDTQYF. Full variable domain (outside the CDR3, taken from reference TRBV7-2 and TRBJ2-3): GAGVSQSPSNKVTEKGKDVELRCDPISGHTALYWYRQSLGQGLEFLIYFQGNSAPDKSGLPSDRFSAERTGGSVSTLTIQRTQQEDSAVYLCASSKANLDTQYFGPGTRLTVL.

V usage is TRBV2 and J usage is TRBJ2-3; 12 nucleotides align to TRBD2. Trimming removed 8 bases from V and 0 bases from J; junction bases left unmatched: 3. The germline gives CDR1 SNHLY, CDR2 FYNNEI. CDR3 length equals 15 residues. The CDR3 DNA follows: TGTGCCAGCGCAGGACTAGCGGGAAGCACAGATACGCAGTATTTT. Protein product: CASAGLAGSTDTQYF.

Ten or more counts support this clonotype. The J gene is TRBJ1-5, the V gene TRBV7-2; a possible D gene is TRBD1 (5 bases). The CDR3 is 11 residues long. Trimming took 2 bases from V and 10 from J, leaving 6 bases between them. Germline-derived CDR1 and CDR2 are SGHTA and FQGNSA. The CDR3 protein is CASSLQGPQHF. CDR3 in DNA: TGTGCCAGCAGCTTACAGGGACCCCAGCATTTT.

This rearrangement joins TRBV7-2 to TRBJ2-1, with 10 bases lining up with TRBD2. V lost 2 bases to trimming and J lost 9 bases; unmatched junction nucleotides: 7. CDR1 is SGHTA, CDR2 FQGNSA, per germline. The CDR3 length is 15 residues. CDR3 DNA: TGTGCCAGCAGCTTATTCATTAGCGGGGGGAGTGAGCAGTTCTTC. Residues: CASSLFISGGSEQFF.